This is a list of T cell receptor beta chains from one sample in a study of blood T cell repertoires in COVID-19. Assay: immunoSEQ multiplex PCR; the TCRdb copy retains only in-frame clones and omits some. The sample has roughly 38,000 clones, 86% seen once. The sample consisted of peripheral blood. These receptors were collected from an older man with acute or convalescent COVID-19. The CDR3 runs from the conserved cysteine through the conserved F or W. The order of the fields is V gene, clone size, J gene, D gene, CDR3 DNA, CDR3 protein. D genes are given only for firm matches. Size is omitted from some rows. Given values are once, few, many or a class for expanded clones.

TRBV5-1	.	TRBJ2-7	.	TGCGCCAGCAGCTCCTACGGTGGGGGCCGGAACGAGCAGTACTTC	CASSSYGGGRNEQYF
TRBV6-6	.	TRBJ1-2	.	TGTGCCAGTGGGCCCCCCTATGGCTACACCTTC	CASGPPYGYTF
TRBV12-5	once	TRBJ1-3	.	TGTGCTAGTGGTTTTCCCATGGGACAAGTCTCTGGAAACACCATATATTTT	CASGFPMGQVSGNTIYF
TRBV6-6	.	TRBJ2-7	.	TGTGCCAGCAGTTACGGGACTTCCTACGAGCAGTACTTC	CASSYGTSYEQYF
TRBV20-1	.	TRBJ1-1	.	TGCAGTGCTAGGGACAGATTTGGAGCTTTCTTT	CSARDRFGAFF
TRBV10-2	.	TRBJ1-1	.	TGCGCCAGCAGGGACTCGGGTGTAGCTTTCTTT	CASRDSGVAFF
TRBV24-1	.	TRBJ1-2	.	TGTGCCACCAGTCTGTCACTAGGGGTGGGGGCTGCTAACTATGGCTACACCTTC	CATSLSLGVGAANYGYTF
TRBV27	.	TRBJ1-2	.	TGTGCCAGCAGTTTGAACAGGGAAGGCTATGGCTACACCTTC	CASSLNREGYGYTF
TRBV6-5	.	TRBJ2-2	TRBD2	TGTGCCAGCACCATGACTAGCGTTGACACCGGGGAGCTGTTTTTT	CASTMTSVDTGELFF
TRBV29-1	.	TRBJ2-3	TRBD2	TGCAGCGTTGCAAAGCTAGCGGGCATCACAGATACGCAGTATTTT	CSVAKLAGITDTQYF
TRBV6-5	.	TRBJ1-1	.	TGTGCCACCAAAATGATACAGGGATCCACTGAAGCTTTCTTT	CATKMIQGSTEAFF
TRBV6-1	.	TRBJ1-5	.	TGTGCCAGCAGTGAAGCCGTTTGGGGGGGCAATCAGCCCCAGCATTTT	CASSEAVWGGNQPQHF
TRBV7-2	once	TRBJ1-5	.	TGTGCCAGCAGCCTCTCGGGATGGGAGCCCCAGCATTTT	CASSLSGWEPQHF
TRBV9	.	TRBJ1-3	.	TGTGCCAGCAGCGTACAGGGGTCTATCTCTGGAAACACCATATATTTT	CASSVQGSISGNTIYF
TRBV7-7	.	TRBJ2-3	.	TGTGCCAGCAGCTTAGATGCGGGGGCAACAGATACGCAGTATTTT	CASSLDAGATDTQYF
TRBV27	.	TRBJ1-2	.	TGTGCCAGCAGCCCAGGGCAGGGTGATAACTATGGCTACACCTTC	CASSPGQGDNYGYTF
TRBV19	.	TRBJ1-5	.	TGTGCCAGTAGAACAGGGACGGGCAATCAGCCCCAGCATTTT	CASRTGTGNQPQHF
TRBV2	.	TRBJ1-5	.	TGTGCCAGCAGCGCCGGGACCGGGGGGATTCAGCCCCAGCATTTT	CASSAGTGGIQPQHF
TRBV28	.	TRBJ1-5	.	TGTGCCAGCAGTTCGGACAGCTATAGCAATCAGCCCCAGCATTTT	CASSSDSYSNQPQHF
TRBV18	.	TRBJ1-2	.	TGTGCCAGCTCACCAGACGGGTTTCGAGCTAACTATGGCTACACCTTC	CASSPDGFRANYGYTF
TRBV12-3/TRBV12-4	.	TRBJ1-1	.	TGTGCCAGCAGTCTTGAGGGAACTGAAGCTTTCTTT	CASSLEGTEAFF